This T cell receptor beta chain was identified in a study of T cell repertoires in cytomegalovirus infection. This CDR3 is 15 amino acids long. V was pared by 2 bases and J by 2 bases, with 10 bases between. The germline gives CDR1 SGHTA, CDR2 FQGNSA. This clonotype came up a few times. Its antigen remains unknown. TCRdb passed the reads through MiXCR, listing each CDR3 protein once. The repertoire holds some 590,000 distinct CDR3 sequences, with roughly 43% as singletons. The rearrangement joins TRBV7-2 to TRBJ1-3; TRBD1 might be the D (6 bases). The clonotype was recovered from a human donor in good health (CMV status not recorded). Some clones in this sample may be carry-over from other donors' samples. The sequencing used cultured PBMCs, collected from culture after CMV antigen stimulation. The CDR3 loop reads CASSLSQGAGNTIYF. CDR3 sequence (DNA): TGTGCCAGCAGCTTATCACAGGGTGCTGGAAACACCATATATTTT.